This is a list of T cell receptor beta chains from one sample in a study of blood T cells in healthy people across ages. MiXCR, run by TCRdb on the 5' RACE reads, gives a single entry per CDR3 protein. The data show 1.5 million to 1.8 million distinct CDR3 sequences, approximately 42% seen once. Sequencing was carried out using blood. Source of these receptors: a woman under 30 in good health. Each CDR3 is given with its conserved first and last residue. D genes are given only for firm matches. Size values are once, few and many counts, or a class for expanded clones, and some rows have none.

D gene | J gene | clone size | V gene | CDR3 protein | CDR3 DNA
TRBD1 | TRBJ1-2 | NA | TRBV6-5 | CASSYLGQGEGGYTF | TGTGCCAGCAGTTACTTAGGACAGGGTGAGGGTGGCTACACCTTC
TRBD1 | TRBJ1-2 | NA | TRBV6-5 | CASSSTGVLGYTF | TGTGCCAGCAGTTCAACAGGGGTCCTTGGCTACACCTTC
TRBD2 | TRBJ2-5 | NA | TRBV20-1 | CSSSGGARGEQYF | TGCAGTTCTAGCGGGGGGGCCCGGGGTGAGCAGTACTTC
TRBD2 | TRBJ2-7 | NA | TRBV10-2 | CASSFTSGRNEQYF | TGCGCCAGCAGTTTTACTAGCGGGAGAAATGAGCAGTACTTC
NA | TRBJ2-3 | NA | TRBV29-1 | CSVSGRQTDTQYF | TGCAGCGTCTCGGGGCGACAGACAGATACGCAGTATTTT
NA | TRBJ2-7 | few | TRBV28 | CASSGQGITYEQYF | TGTGCCAGCAGTGGTCAAGGGATCACCTACGAGCAGTACTTC
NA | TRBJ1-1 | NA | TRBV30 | CAWSVKVKNTEAFF | TGTGCCTGGAGTGTAAAAGTTAAGAACACTGAAGCTTTCTTT
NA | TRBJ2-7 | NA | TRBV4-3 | CASSQVAFYEQYF | TGCGCCAGCAGCCAAGTGGCATTCTACGAGCAGTACTTC
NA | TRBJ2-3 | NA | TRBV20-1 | CSAGGPGTDTQYF | TGCAGTGCTGGAGGGCCAGGCACAGATACGCAGTATTTT
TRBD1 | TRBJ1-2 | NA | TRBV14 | CASSQDWAGGYYGYTF | TGTGCCAGCAGCCAAGATTGGGCAGGGGGCTACTATGGCTACACCTTC
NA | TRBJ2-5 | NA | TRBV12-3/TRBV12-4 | CASSFRLRGWKTQYF | TGTGCCAGCAGTTTTCGCCTCCGGGGTTGGAAGACCCAGTACTTC
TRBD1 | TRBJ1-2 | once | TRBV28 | CASSLFWDRPMKNGYTF | TGTGCCAGCAGTTTATTTTGGGACAGGCCAATGAAGAATGGCTACACCTTC
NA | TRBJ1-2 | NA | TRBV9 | CASSTGKTYGYTF | TGTGCCAGCAGCACAGGGAAGACCTATGGCTACACCTTC
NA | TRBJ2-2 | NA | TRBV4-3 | CASSQDLFRELFF | TGCGCCAGCAGCCAAGATTTGTTCCGGGAGCTGTTTTTT
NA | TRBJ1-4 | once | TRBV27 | CASSDRPGGKLFF | TGTGCCAGCAGTGACCGGCCCGGGGGAAAACTGTTTTTT